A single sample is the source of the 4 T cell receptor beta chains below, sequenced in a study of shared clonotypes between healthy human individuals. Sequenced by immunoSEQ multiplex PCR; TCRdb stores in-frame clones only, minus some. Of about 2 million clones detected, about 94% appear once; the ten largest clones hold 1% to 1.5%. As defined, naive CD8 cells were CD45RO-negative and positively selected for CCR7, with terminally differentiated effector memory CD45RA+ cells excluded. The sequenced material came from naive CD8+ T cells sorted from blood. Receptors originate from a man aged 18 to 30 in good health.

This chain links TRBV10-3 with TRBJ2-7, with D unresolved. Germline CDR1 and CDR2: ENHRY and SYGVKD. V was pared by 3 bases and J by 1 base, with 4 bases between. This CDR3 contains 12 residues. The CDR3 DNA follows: TGTGCCATCAGTGACCGATCCTACGAGCAGTACTTC. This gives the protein CAISDRSYEQYF.

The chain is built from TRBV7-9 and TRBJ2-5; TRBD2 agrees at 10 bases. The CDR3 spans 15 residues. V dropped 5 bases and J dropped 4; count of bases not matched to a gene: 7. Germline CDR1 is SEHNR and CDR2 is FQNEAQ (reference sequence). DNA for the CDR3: TGTGCCAGCAGCAGGACTAGCGGATACGCAGAGACCCAGTACTTC. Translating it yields CASSRTSGYAETQYF. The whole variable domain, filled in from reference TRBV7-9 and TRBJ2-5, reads DTGVSQNPRHKITKRGQNVTFRCDPISEHNRLYWYRQTLGQGPEFLTYFQNEAQLEKSRLLSDRFSAERPKGSFSTLEIQRTEQGDSAMYLCASSRTSGYAETQYFGPGTRLLVL.

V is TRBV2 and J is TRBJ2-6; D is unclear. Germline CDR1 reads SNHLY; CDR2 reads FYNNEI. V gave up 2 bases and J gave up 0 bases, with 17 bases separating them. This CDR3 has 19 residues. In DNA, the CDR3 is TGTGCCAGCAGTGAATTAAAAGGACCGCCGGCCTCTGGGGCCAACGTCCTGACTTTC. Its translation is CASSELKGPPASGANVLTF.

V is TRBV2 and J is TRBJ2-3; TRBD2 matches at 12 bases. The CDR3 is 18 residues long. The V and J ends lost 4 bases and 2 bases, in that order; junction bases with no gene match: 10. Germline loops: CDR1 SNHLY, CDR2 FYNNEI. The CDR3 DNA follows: TGTGCCAGCAGTGCGGGACTAGCGGGCCAATCGCCCACAGATACGCAGTATTTT. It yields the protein CASSAGLAGQSPTDTQYF.